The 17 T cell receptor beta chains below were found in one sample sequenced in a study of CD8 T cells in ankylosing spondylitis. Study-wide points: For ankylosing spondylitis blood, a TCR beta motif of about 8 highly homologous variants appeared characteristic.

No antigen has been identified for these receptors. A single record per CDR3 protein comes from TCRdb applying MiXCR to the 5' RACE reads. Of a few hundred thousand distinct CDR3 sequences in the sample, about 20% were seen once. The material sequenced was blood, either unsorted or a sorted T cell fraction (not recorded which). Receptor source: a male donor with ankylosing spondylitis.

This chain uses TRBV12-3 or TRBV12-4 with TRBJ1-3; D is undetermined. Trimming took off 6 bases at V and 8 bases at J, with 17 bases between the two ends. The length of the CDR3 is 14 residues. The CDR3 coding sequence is TGTGCCAGCAGCCGCGACCAACCGGGCTACACCATATATTTT. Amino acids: CASSRDQPGYTIYF.

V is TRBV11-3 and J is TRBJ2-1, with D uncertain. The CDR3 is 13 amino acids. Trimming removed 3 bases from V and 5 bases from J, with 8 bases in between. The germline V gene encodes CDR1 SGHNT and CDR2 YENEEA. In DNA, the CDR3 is TGTGCCAGCAGCTTGGGCACTCACAATGAGCAGTTCTTC. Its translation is CASSLGTHNEQFF.

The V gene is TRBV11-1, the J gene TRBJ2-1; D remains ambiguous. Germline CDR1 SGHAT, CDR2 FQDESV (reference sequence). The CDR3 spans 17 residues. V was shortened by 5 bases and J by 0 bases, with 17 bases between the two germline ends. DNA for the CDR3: TGTGCCAGCAGCGTTGTCCGGATGCCAAGCTCCTACAATGAGCAGTTCTTC. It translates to CASSVVRMPSSYNEQFF.

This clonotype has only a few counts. The CDR3 is CASSAAGHKNTEAFF. CDR3 sequence (DNA): TGTGCCAGCAGCGCTGCGGGACACAAGAACACTGAAGCTTTCTTT. The chain couples TRBV9 to TRBJ1-1; tentatively, D is TRBD1 (6 bases). Trimming pared 3 bases from V and 1 base from J, leaving 13 bases between. This CDR3 is built from 15 residues. The germline V gene encodes CDR1 SGDLS and CDR2 YYNGEE. The full variable domain, in which reference TRBV9 and TRBJ1-1 provide the parts outside the CDR3, is DSGVTQTPKHLITATGQRVTLRCSPRSGDLSVYWYQQSLDQGLQFLIQYYNGEERAKGNILERFSAQQFPDLHSELNLSSLELGDSALYFCASSAAGHKNTEAFFGQGTRLTVV.

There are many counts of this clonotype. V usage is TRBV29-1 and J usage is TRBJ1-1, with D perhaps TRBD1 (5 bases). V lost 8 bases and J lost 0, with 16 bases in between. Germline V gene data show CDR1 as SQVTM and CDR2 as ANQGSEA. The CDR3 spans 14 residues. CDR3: CSYGQGFMNTEAFF. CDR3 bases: TGCAGCTATGGTCAGGGTTTCATGAACACTGAAGCTTTCTTT.

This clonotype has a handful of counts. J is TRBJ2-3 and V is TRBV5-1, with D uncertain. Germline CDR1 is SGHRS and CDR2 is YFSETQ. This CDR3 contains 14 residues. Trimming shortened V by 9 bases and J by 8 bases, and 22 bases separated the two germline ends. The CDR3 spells CATSPASVVITQYF. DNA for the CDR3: TGCGCCACTAGTCCAGCCAGTGTGGTTATTACGCAGTATTTT. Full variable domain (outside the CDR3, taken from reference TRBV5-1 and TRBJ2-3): KAGVTQTPRYLIKTRGQQVTLSCSPISGHRSVSWYQQTPGQGLQFLFEYFSETQRNKGNFPGRFSGRQFSNSRSEMNVSTLELGDSALYLCATSPASVVITQYFGPGTRLTVL.

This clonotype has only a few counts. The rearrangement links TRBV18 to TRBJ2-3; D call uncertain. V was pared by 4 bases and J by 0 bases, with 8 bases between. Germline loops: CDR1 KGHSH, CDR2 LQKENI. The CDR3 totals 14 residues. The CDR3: CASSQDRSTDTQYF. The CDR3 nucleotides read TGTGCCAGCTCACAGGACCGCAGCACAGATACGCAGTATTTT. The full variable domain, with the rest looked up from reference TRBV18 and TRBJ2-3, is NAGVMQNPRHLVRRRGQEARLRCSPMKGHSHVYWYRQLPEEGLKFMVYLQKENIIDESGMPKERFSAEFPKEGPSILRIQQVVRGDSAAYFCASSQDRSTDTQYFGPGTRLTVL.

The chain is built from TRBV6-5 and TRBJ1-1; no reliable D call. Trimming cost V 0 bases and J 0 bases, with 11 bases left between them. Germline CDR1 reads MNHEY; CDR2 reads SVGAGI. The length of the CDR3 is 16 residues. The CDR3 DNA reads TGTGCCAGCAGTTACTCAGGAGCAAGAATGAACACTGAAGCTTTCTTT. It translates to CASSYSGARMNTEAFF.

The CDR3 nucleotides read TGTGCCAGCAGCCCCGCACTAGCGGAAGAGACCCAGTACTTC. It is translated as CASSPALAEETQYF. This chain uses TRBV12-3 or TRBV12-4 with TRBJ2-5, with 8 bases matching TRBD2. The CDR3 is 14 residues long. V lost 6 bases and J lost 3; bases outside the gene matches: 6.

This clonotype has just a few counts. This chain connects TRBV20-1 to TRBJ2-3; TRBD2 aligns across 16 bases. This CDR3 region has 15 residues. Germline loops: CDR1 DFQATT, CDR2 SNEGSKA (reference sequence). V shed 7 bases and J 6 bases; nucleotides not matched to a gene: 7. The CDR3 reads CSGGLAGGPADTQYF. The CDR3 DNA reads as TGCAGTGGGGGACTAGCGGGAGGGCCGGCCGATACGCAGTATTTT.

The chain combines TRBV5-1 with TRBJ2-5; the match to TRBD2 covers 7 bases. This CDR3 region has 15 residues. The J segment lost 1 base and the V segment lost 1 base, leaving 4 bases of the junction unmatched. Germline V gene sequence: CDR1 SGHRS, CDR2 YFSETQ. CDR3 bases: TGCGCCAGCAGCTTGAGTCTAGCGGTCCAAGAGACCCAGTACTTC. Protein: CASSLSLAVQETQYF.

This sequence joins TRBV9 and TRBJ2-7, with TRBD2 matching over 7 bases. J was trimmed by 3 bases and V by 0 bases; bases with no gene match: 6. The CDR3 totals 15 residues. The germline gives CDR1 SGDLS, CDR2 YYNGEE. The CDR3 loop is CASSVGAGTHYEQYF. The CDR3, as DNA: TGTGCCAGCAGCGTAGGAGCGGGAACCCACTACGAGCAGTACTTC. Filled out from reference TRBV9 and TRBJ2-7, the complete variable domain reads DSGVTQTPKHLITATGQRVTLRCSPRSGDLSVYWYQQSLDQGLQFLIQYYNGEERAKGNILERFSAQQFPDLHSELNLSSLELGDSALYFCASSVGAGTHYEQYFGPGTRLTVT.

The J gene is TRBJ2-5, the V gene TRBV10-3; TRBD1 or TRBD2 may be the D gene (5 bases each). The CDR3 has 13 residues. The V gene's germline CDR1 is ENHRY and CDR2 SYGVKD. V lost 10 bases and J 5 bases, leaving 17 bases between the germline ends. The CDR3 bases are TGTGCCACCAGGGAGCACCTTCCGGAGACCCAGTACTTC. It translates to CATREHLPETQYF.

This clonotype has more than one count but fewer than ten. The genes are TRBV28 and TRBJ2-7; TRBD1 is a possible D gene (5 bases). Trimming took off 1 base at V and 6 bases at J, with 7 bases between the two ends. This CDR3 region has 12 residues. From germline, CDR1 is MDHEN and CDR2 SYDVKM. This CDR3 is CASSLLQGEQYF. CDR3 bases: TGTGCCAGCAGTTTATTGCAGGGCGAGCAGTACTTC.

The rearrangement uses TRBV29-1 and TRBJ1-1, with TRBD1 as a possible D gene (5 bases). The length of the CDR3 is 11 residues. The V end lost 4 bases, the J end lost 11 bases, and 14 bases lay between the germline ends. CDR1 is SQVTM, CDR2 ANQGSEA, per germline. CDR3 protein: CSVVEGRRAFF. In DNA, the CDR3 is TGCAGCGTTGTGGAGGGGCGTCGGGCTTTCTTT.

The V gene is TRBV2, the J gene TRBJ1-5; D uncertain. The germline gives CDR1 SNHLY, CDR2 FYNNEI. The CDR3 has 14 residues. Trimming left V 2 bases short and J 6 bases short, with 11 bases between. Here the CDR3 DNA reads TGTGCCAGCAGTGAACATCTCGTCGGTCAGCCCCAGCATTTT. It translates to CASSEHLVGQPQHF.

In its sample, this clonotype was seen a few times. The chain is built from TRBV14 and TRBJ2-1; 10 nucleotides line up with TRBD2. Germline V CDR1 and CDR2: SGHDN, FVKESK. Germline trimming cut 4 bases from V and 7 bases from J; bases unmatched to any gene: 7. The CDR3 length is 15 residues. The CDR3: CASSRSSGSTNEQFF. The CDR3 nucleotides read TGTGCCAGCAGCCGGTCTAGCGGGAGTACGAATGAGCAGTTCTTC.